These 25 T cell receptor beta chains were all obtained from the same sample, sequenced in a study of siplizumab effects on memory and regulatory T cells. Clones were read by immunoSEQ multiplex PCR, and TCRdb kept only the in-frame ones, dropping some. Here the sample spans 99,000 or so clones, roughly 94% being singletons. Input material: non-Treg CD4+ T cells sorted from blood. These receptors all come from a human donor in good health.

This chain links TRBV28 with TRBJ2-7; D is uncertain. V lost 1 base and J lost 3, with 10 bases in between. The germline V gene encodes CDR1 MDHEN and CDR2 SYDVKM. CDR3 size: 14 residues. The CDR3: CASSLSQPHYEQYF. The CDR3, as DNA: TGTGCCAGCAGTTTATCACAACCCCACTACGAGCAGTACTTC.

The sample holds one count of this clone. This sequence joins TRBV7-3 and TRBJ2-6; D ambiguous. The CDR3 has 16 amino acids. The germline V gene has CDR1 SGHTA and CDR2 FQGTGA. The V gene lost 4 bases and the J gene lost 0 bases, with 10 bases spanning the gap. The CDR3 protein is CASSSTPSSGANVLTF. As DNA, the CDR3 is TGTGCCAGCAGCTCCACTCCAAGCTCTGGGGCCAACGTCCTGACTTTC.

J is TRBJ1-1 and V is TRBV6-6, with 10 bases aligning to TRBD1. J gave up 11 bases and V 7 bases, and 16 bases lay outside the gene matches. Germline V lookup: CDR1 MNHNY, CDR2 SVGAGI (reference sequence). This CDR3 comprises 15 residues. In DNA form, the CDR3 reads TGTGCCAGCACCCAAGCTTCGACAGGGGGCTGGCGGGCTTTCTTT. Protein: CASTQASTGGWRAFF.

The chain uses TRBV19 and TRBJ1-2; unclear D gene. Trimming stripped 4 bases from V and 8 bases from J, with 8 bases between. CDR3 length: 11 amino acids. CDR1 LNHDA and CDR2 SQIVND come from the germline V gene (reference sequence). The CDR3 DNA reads TGTGCCAGTAGTAAAAAAGGGGGCTACACCTTC. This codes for CASSKKGGYTF.

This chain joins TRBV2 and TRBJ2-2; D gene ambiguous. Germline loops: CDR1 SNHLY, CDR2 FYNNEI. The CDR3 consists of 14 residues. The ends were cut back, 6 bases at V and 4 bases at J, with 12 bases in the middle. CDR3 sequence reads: CASSPNLRTGELFF. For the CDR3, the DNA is TGTGCCAGCAGCCCTAACCTTCGCACCGGGGAGCTGTTTTTT.

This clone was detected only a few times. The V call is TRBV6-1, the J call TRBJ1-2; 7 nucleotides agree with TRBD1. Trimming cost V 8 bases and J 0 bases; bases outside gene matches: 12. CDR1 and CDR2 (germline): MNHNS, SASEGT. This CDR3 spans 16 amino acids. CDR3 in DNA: TGTGCCAGCGGTGGGACAGCGATTAACTCTAACTATGGCTACACCTTC. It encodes CASGGTAINSNYGYTF.

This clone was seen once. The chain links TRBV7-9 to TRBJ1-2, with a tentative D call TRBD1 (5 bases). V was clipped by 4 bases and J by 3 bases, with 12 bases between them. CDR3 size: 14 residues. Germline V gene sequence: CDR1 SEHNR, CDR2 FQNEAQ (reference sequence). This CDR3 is CASSYKRGDYGYTF. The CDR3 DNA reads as TGTGCCAGCAGCTACAAAAGGGGAGACTATGGCTACACCTTC.

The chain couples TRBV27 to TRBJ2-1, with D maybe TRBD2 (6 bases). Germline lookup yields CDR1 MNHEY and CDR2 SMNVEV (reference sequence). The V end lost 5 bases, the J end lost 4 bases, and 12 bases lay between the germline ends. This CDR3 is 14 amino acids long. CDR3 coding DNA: TGTGCCAGCAGTGGAGGGACCGGTTACAATGAGCAGTTCTTC. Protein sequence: CASSGGTGYNEQFF.

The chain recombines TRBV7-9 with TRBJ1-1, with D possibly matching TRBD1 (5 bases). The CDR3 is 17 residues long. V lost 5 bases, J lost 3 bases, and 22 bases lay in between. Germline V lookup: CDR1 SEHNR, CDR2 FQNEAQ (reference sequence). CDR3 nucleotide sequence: TGTGCCAGCAGCCGAACCTACCACCAGGGACGCGACACTGAAGCTTTCTTT. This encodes CASSRTYHQGRDTEAFF.

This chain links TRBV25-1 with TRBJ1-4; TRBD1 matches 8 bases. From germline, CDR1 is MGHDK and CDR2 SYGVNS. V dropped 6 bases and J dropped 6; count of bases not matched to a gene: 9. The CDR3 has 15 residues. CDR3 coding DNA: TGTGCCAGCAGCAGGCGGGGGACAGGACATGAAAAACTGTTTTTT. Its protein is CASSRRGTGHEKLFF.

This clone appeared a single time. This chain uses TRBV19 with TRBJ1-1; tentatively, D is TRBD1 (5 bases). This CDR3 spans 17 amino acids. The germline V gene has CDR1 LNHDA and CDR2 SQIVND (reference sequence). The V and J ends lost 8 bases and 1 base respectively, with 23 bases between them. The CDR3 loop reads CASVPTPGREKNTEAFF. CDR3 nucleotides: TGTGCCAGTGTACCCACCCCAGGGAGGGAAAAGAACACTGAAGCTTTCTTT. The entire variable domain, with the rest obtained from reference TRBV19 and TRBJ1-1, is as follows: DGGITQSPKYLFRKEGQNVTLSCEQNLNHDAMYWYRQDPGQGLRLIYYSQIVNDFQKGDIAEGYSVSREKKESFPLTVTSAQKNPTAFYLCASVPTPGREKNTEAFFGQGTRLTVV.

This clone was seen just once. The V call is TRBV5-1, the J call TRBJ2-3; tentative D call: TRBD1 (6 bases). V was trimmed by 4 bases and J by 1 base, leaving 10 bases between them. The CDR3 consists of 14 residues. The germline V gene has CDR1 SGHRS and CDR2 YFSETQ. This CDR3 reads CASSGGSRTDTQYF. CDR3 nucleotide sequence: TGCGCCAGCAGCGGGGGCTCCCGCACAGATACGCAGTATTTT. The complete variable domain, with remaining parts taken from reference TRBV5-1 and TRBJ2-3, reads KAGVTQTPRYLIKTRGQQVTLSCSPISGHRSVSWYQQTPGQGLQFLFEYFSETQRNKGNFPGRFSGRQFSNSRSEMNVSTLELGDSALYLCASSGGSRTDTQYFGPGTRLTVL.

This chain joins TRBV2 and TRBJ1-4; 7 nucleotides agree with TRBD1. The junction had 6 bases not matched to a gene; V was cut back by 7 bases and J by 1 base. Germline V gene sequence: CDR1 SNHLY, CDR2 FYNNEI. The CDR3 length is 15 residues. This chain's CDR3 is CASKPQGGTNEKLFF. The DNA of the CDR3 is TGTGCCAGCAAGCCCCAGGGGGGAACTAATGAAAAACTGTTTTTT.

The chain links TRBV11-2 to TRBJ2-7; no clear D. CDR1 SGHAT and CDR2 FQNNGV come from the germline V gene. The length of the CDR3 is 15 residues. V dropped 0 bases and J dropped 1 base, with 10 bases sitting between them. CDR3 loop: CASSLDGSRSYEQYF. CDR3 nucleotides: TGTGCCAGCAGCTTAGATGGGTCGCGGTCCTACGAGCAGTACTTC.

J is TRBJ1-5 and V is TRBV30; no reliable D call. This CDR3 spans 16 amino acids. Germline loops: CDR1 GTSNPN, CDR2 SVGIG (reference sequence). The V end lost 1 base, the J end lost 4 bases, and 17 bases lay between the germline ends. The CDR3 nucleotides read TGTGCCTGGAGTGCCCTACGGACTGGACTAAATCAGCCCCAGCATTTT. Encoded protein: CAWSALRTGLNQPQHF.

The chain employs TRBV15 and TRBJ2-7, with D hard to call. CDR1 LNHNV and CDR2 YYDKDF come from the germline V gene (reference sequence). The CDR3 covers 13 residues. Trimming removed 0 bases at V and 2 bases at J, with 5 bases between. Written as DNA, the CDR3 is TGTGCCACCAGCAGAGATCCGACCTACGAGCAGTACTTC. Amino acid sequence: CATSRDPTYEQYF.

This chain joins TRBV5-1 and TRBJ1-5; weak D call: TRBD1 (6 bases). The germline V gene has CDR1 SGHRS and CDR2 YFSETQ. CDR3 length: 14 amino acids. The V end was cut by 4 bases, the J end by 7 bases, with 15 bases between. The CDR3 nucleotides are TGCGCCAGCAGCCAAGGGGGGAAAGAACAGCCCCAGCATTTT. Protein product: CASSQGGKEQPQHF.

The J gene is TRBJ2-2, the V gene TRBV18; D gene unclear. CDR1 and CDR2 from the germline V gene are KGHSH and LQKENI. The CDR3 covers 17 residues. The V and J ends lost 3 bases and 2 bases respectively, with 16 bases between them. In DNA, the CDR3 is TGTGCCAGCTCACCCCAGAGTCCCCGTTCTAACACCGGGGAGCTGTTTTTT. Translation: CASSPQSPRSNTGELFF.

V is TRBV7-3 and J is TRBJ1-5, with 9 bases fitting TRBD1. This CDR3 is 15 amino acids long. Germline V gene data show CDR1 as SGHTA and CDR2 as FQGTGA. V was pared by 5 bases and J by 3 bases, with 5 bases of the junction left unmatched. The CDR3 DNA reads TGTGCCAGCAGCCCCTGGGACAGGGACAATCAGCCCCAGCATTTT. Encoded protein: CASSPWDRDNQPQHF.

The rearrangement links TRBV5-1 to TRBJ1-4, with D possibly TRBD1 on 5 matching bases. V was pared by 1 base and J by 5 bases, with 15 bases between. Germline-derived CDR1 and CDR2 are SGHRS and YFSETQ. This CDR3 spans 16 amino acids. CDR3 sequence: CASSLLSGGINEKLFF. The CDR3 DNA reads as TGCGCCAGCAGCTTGCTATCGGGGGGGATCAATGAAAAACTGTTTTTT.

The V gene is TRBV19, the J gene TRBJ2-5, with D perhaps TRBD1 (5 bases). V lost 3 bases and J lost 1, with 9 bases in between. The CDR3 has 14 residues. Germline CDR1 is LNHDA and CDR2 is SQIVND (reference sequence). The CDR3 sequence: CASSIAGIQETQYF. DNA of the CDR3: TGTGCCAGTAGTATTGCAGGGATCCAAGAGACCCAGTACTTC.

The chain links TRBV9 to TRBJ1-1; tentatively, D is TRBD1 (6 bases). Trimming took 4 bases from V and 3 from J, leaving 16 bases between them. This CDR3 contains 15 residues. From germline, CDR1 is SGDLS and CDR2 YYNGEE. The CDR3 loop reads CASSTQGSGDTEAFF. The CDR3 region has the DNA TGTGCCAGCAGCACACAGGGCTCTGGGGACACTGAAGCTTTCTTT.

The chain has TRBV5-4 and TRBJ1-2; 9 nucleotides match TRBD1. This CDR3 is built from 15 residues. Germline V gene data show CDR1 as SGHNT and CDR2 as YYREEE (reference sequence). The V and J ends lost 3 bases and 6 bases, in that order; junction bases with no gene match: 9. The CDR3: CASSSLRQGGDGYTF. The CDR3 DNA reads TGTGCCAGCAGCTCACTAAGACAGGGGGGAGATGGCTACACCTTC.

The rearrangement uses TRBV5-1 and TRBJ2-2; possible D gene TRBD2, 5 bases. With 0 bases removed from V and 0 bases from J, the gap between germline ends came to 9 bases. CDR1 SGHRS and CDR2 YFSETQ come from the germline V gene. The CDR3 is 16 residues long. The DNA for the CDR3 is TGCGCCAGCAGCTTGGTCGCGGGTTCGAACACCGGGGAGCTGTTTTTT. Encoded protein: CASSLVAGSNTGELFF. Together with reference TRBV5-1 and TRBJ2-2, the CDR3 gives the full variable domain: KAGVTQTPRYLIKTRGQQVTLSCSPISGHRSVSWYQQTPGQGLQFLFEYFSETQRNKGNFPGRFSGRQFSNSRSEMNVSTLELGDSALYLCASSLVAGSNTGELFFGEGSRLTVL.

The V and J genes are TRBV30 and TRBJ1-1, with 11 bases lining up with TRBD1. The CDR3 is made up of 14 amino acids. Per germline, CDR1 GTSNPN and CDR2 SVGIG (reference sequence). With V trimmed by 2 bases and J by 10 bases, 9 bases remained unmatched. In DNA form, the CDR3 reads TGTGCCTGGAGTCGGGACAGGGGGGATGGGGGAGCTTTCTTT. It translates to CAWSRDRGDGGAFF.